This entry lists 20 T cell receptor beta chains sequenced from one sample in a study of shared clonotypes between healthy human individuals. Naive CD8 cells comprised CD45RO-negative, CCR7-positively selected cells, excluding terminally differentiated effector memory CD45RA+ cells. TCRdb keeps only in-frame clones here, not all; method: immunoSEQ multiplex PCR. In the table there are approximately 2,000,000 clones, roughly 95% of which are singletons. Sequences were obtained from naive CD8+ T cells from PBMCs. These receptors were obtained from a young man in good health. Some clones in this sample may be carry-over from other donors' samples.

The CDR3 DNA follows: TGTGCCAGCAGTACTCCGGGACAGGTCGCCTACGAGCAGTACTTC. Translating gives CASSTPGQVAYEQYF. The chain joins TRBV28 to TRBJ2-7, with 8 bases aligning to TRBD1. V lost 5 bases, J lost 2 bases, and 8 bases stayed unmatched. The CDR3 extends over 15 amino acids. Per germline, CDR1 MDHEN and CDR2 SYDVKM.

DNA for the CDR3: TGTGCCAGTAGTAGCGACAGGATATCTGGAAACACCATATATTTT. Protein sequence: CASSSDRISGNTIYF. V is TRBV19 and J is TRBJ1-3; tentative D call: TRBD1 (6 bases). Trimming stripped 4 bases from V and 1 base from J, with 11 bases between. Germline V lookup: CDR1 LNHDA, CDR2 SQIVND (reference sequence). The CDR3 runs 15 residues. The full variable domain, rest sourced from reference TRBV19 and TRBJ1-3, is DGGITQSPKYLFRKEGQNVTLSCEQNLNHDAMYWYRQDPGQGLRLIYYSQIVNDFQKGDIAEGYSVSREKKESFPLTVTSAQKNPTAFYLCASSSDRISGNTIYFGEGSWLTVV.

V and J are TRBV27 and TRBJ1-2; possibly TRBD1 for D (5 bases). CDR3 size: 13 residues. Per the germline V gene, CDR1 is MNHEY and CDR2 is SMNVEV (reference sequence). Trimming shortened V by 3 bases and J by 8 bases, and 13 bases separated the two germline ends. CDR3 coding DNA: TGTGCCAGCAGTTTCCCCGGGGGAGGCGGCTACACCTTC. It codes for CASSFPGGGGYTF.

Details on this clone: The same CDR3 arises from other DNA sequences in this sample as well. This chain uses TRBV9 with TRBJ2-1; D unclear. The CDR3 has 14 residues. Germline CDR1 SGDLS, CDR2 YYNGEE. Trimming took 0 bases from V and 5 from J, leaving 9 bases between them. The CDR3 DNA follows: TGTGCCAGCAGCGTAGGTGGCAGAGACAATGAGCAGTTCTTC. Translation: CASSVGGRDNEQFF.

The chain combines TRBV11-2 with TRBJ2-1; D gene ambiguous. The CDR3 extends over 11 amino acids. Germline V gene lookup returns CDR1 SGHAT and CDR2 FQNNGV. V gave up 5 bases and J gave up 9 bases, with 8 bases separating them. Here the CDR3 reads CASSPDGEQFF. The CDR3 DNA reads as TGTGCCAGCAGCCCGGACGGTGAGCAGTTCTTC.

The chain carries TRBV7-3 and TRBJ2-7; 9 bases map to TRBD1. In germline, CDR1 is SGHTA, CDR2 FQGTGA. The CDR3 covers 15 residues. V lost 0 bases to trimming and J lost 2 bases; unmatched junction nucleotides: 2. The CDR3 nucleotides read TGTGCCAGCAGCTTAACGGGACAGGGCGCCTACGAGCAGTACTTC. This translates into CASSLTGQGAYEQYF.

V is TRBV19 and J is TRBJ2-4; TRBD2 aligns across 9 bases. V was clipped by 2 bases and J by 0 bases; unmatched bases: 11. Germline V lookup: CDR1 LNHDA, CDR2 SQIVND (reference sequence). This CDR3 has 19 amino acids. Here the CDR3 reads CASSIHLAGEDQAKNIQYF. CDR3 nucleotide sequence: TGTGCCAGTAGTATACACTTAGCGGGAGAGGACCAAGCCAAAAACATTCAGTACTTC.

This clone was picked up one time. The V and J genes are TRBV9 and TRBJ2-5; D is undetermined. The CDR3 loop spans 16 amino acids. Trimming stripped 4 bases from V and 5 bases from J, with 21 bases between. From germline, CDR1 is SGDLS and CDR2 YYNGEE. CDR3 region: CASSHRLAPGFETQYF. The CDR3 DNA reads as TGTGCCAGCAGCCACCGACTCGCCCCTGGATTCGAGACCCAGTACTTC.

This chain uses TRBV6-4 with TRBJ1-1, with 8 bases fitting TRBD1. Germline V CDR1 and CDR2: MRHNA, SNTAGT. This CDR3 region has 17 residues. The V segment lost 3 bases and the J segment 4 bases; nucleotides outside the gene matches: 13. CDR3 bases: TGTGCCAGCAGTGAATTCGGGACAGGCCTTACCATCACTGAAGCTTTCTTT. This sequence encodes CASSEFGTGLTITEAFF.

The gene calls are TRBV27 and TRBJ2-1; TRBD2 might be the D (6 bases). Germline V gene lookup returns CDR1 MNHEY and CDR2 SMNVEV (reference sequence). The CDR3 is 14 residues long. V lost 5 bases, J lost 6 bases, and 14 bases lay in between. This chain's CDR3 is CASSTFGSLNEQFF. CDR3 in DNA: TGTGCCAGCAGTACCTTCGGGAGCCTCAATGAGCAGTTCTTC.

This chain uses TRBV27 with TRBJ1-1; no definite D call. Germline V gene lookup returns CDR1 MNHEY and CDR2 SMNVEV (reference sequence). Trimming stripped 5 bases from V and 0 bases from J, with 13 bases between. This CDR3 comprises 15 residues. The CDR3 is CASSPAAGVNTEAFF. The CDR3 bases are TGTGCCAGCAGTCCCGCGGCCGGGGTGAACACTGAAGCTTTCTTT.

The J gene is TRBJ1-1, the V gene TRBV5-6, with 7 positions matching TRBD1. This CDR3 is built from 17 residues. Germline values: CDR1 SGHDT, CDR2 YYEEEE. Losses at the gene ends were 4 bases for V and 0 bases for J; bases not matched to a gene: 12. CDR3 loop: CASSLMETGDVNTEAFF. The DNA for the CDR3 is TGTGCCAGCAGCCTGATGGAAACAGGGGATGTGAACACTGAAGCTTTCTTT.

The chain is built from TRBV28 and TRBJ2-1; 9 bases are a match to TRBD2. The ends lost 5 bases at V and 5 bases at J; junction bases unmatched: 22. Germline V gene lookup returns CDR1 MDHEN and CDR2 SYDVKM. The CDR3 runs to 20 residues. CDR3 sequence: CASSALVYYGEREAHNEQFF. CDR3 DNA sequence: TGTGCCAGCAGTGCCCTCGTTTACTACGGCGAGCGGGAGGCCCACAATGAGCAGTTCTTC. The full variable domain, completed using reference TRBV28 and TRBJ2-1, is DVKVTQSSRYLVKRTGEKVFLECVQDMDHENMFWYRQDPGLGLRLIYFSYDVKMKEKGDIPEGYSVSREKKERFSLILESASTNQTSMYLCASSALVYYGEREAHNEQFFGPGTRLTVL.

V is TRBV14 and J is TRBJ1-2; no definite D call. There are 15 residues in the CDR3. Trimming pared 1 base from V and 4 bases from J, leaving 13 bases between. Germline-derived CDR1 and CDR2 are SGHDN and FVKESK. CDR3 residues: CASSQVNRVGYGYTF. In nucleotides, the CDR3 is TGTGCCAGCAGCCAAGTTAACCGGGTGGGCTATGGCTACACCTTC.

The V and J genes are TRBV10-3 and TRBJ1-2; tentatively, D is TRBD1 (6 bases). Germline V gene data show CDR1 as ENHRY and CDR2 as SYGVKD. Trimming removed 6 bases at V and 4 bases at J, with 30 bases between. The CDR3 covers 19 residues. The CDR3 DNA is TGTGCCATCAGAATGATGATCCCCCTCGTCGGGGGGCCGAGCTATGGCTACACCTTC. Translated, it gives CAIRMMIPLVGGPSYGYTF.

The chain links TRBV6-5 to TRBJ1-1; D uncertain. The germline V gene encodes CDR1 MNHEY and CDR2 SVGAGI. CDR3 length equals 15 residues. Trimming pared 7 bases from V and 4 bases from J, leaving 19 bases between. The CDR3 is CASMEVWGWSTEAFF. The CDR3 nucleotides are TGTGCCAGCATGGAGGTGTGGGGTTGGAGCACTGAAGCTTTCTTT.

The chain combines TRBV5-4 with TRBJ2-7; 16 positions agree with TRBD2. Looked up from germline, CDR1 is SGHNT and CDR2 is YYREEE (reference sequence). The CDR3 totals 17 residues. Unmatched junction bases numbered 8, after V lost 4 bases and J lost 4 bases. The CDR3, as DNA: TGTGCCAGCAGCCCGGGACTAGCGGGAGGGCCCGAATACGAGCAGTACTTC. Its translation: CASSPGLAGGPEYEQYF. The variable domain in full, with the rest retrieved from reference TRBV5-4 and TRBJ2-7, is ETGVTQSPTHLIKTRGQQVTLRCSSQSGHNTVSWYQQALGQGPQFIFQYYREEENGRGNFPPRFSGLQFPNYSSELNVNALELDDSALYLCASSPGLAGGPEYEQYFGPGTRLTVT.

This clone was recorded once. The chain uses TRBV27 and TRBJ2-1, with D possibly being TRBD2 (5 bases). Germline V CDR1 and CDR2: MNHEY, SMNVEV (reference sequence). V dropped 8 bases and J dropped 0 bases, with 14 bases sitting between them. The CDR3 is 15 amino acids. The CDR3 here is CASGILGSSYNEQFF. Written as DNA, the CDR3 is TGTGCCAGCGGGATACTAGGGAGCTCCTACAATGAGCAGTTCTTC.

This chain joins TRBV15 and TRBJ2-3, with D maybe TRBD1 (5 bases). V was shortened by 5 bases and J by 2 bases, with 11 bases between the two germline ends. Germline V CDR1 and CDR2: LNHNV, YYDKDF (reference sequence). CDR3 length: 14 amino acids. The DNA for the CDR3 is TGTGCCACCAGCTATCGACAGAACACAGATACGCAGTATTTT. Its protein product is CATSYRQNTDTQYF.

The chain uses TRBV5-5 and TRBJ2-3, with 7 nucleotides matching TRBD1. V shed 3 bases and J 2 bases; nucleotides not matched to a gene: 3. The germline V gene has CDR1 SGHKS and CDR2 YYEKEE (reference sequence). The CDR3 has 14 residues. The CDR3, as DNA: TGTGCCAGCAGCTCAACAGGGGCCACAGATACGCAGTATTTT. It is translated as CASSSTGATDTQYF.